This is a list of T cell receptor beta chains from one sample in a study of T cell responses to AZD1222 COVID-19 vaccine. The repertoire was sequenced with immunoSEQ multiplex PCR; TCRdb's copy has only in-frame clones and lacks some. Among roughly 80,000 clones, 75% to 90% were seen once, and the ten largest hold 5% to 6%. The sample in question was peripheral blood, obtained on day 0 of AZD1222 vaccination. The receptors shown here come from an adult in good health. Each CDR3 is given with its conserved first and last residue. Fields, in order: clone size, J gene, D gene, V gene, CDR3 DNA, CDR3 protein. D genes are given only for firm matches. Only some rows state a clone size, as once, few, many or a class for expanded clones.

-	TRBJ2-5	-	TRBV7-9	TGTGCCAGCATCCCCTGGGCCGCCGTAGAGACCCAGTACTTC	CASIPWAAVETQYF
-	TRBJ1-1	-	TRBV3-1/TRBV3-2	TGTGCCAGCAGCCAAGATCAAGGTAGCGGCCTCTCGGGGCGAGCTTTCTTT	CASSQDQGSGLSGRAFF
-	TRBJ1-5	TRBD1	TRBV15	TGTGCCACCAGCAGAAACCCGGGGACAGGGGTTCAGCCCCAGCATTTT	CATSRNPGTGVQPQHF
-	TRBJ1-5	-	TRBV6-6	TGTGCCAGCAGGGGGGGGTATAGCAATCAGCCCCAGCATTTT	CASRGGYSNQPQHF
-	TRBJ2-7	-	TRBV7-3	TGTGCCAGCAGCTTAATGCTGGGGGGAGGCTACGAGCAGTACTTC	CASSLMLGGGYEQYF
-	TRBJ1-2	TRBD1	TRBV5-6	TGTGCCAGCAGCTTAGGTGACAGGGGCTTTGGCTACACCTTC	CASSLGDRGFGYTF
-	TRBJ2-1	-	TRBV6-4	TGTGCCAGCAGTGATCGAGGGGGGGCCGTAAATGAGCAGTTCTTC	CASSDRGGAVNEQFF
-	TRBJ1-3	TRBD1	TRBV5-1	TGCGCCAGCAGCGTTACAGGGGAAGGCAGAAACACCATATATTTT	CASSVTGEGRNTIYF
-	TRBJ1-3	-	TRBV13	TGTGCCAGCAGCAAGGGACCGTCAGGAAACACCATATATTTT	CASSKGPSGNTIYF
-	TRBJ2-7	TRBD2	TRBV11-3	TGTGCCAGCAGCTTATCGGGAGGGGGTTGGGAGCAGTACTTC	CASSLSGGGWEQYF
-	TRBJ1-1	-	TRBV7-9	TGTGCCAGCAGCTTCACAGCGGCCACTGAAGCTTTCTTT	CASSFTAATEAFF
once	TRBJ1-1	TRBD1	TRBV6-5	TGTGCCAGCACCCGGCAGGGGGTTAACACTGAAGCTTTCTTT	CASTRQGVNTEAFF
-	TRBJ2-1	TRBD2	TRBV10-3	TGTGCCATCTCTAGCGGCTCGATCTACAATGAGCAGTTCTTC	CAISSGSIYNEQFF
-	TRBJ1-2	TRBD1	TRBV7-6	TGTGCCAGCAGCTCTTACCGACAGGGGGCTGATGGCTACACCTTC	CASSSYRQGADGYTF
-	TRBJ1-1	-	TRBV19	TGTGCCACCGACGGCGCCTTGGGCACTGAAGCTTTCTTT	CATDGALGTEAFF
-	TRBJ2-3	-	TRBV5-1	TGCGCCAGCAGCTTGGGTTCCAGTTCCACAGATACGCAGTATTTT	CASSLGSSSTDTQYF
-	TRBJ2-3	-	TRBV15	TGTGCCACCGAGGGTGTGGAAGATACGCAGTATTTT	CATEGVEDTQYF
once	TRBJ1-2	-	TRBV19	TGTGCCAGTAGAAGGGACATTGCTGCTGGCTACACCTTC	CASRRDIAAGYTF
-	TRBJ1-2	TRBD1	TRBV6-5	TGTGCCAGCAGAGGGACAGTCAGCTATGGCTACACCTTC	CASRGTVSYGYTF
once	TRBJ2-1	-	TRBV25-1	TGTGCCACCAAGACCGGGACCATTTACAATGAGCAGTTCTTC	CATKTGTIYNEQFF
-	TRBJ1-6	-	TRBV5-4	TGTGCCAGCAGTCGGGACTCGGGGGTAAATTCACCCCTCCACTTT	CASSRDSGVNSPLHF
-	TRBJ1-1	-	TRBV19	TGTGCCAGTAGTATGTGGAACACTGAAGCTTTCTTT	CASSMWNTEAFF
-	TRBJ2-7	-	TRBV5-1	TGCGCCAGCAGCTTGCACCGGGGACGGCCGACGCCCTACGAGCAGTACTTC	CASSLHRGRPTPYEQYF